This T cell receptor (beta chain) was sequenced during a study of early stage breast cancer tumors. The overall study: Of around 15 invasive breast tumors, about a dozen were hormone receptor-positive, HER2-negative. Eight ER+/PR+/HER2- tumors were invasive ductal; a few were invasive lobular. Study-wide results and limits: Comparing each tissue with blood distinguished tumor from normal in about 90% of the 16 patients. Tumors had approximately 2.4-fold higher T cell density than normal breast.

Turning to this clone: Its antigen is undetermined.

Germline assignment: CDR1 LNHDA and CDR2 SQIVND (reference sequence). With 5 bases removed from V and 2 bases from J, the gap between germline ends came to 6 bases. This CDR3 is built from 12 residues. Some clones are missing from TCRdb's copy, which holds only in-frame ones; the method was immunoSEQ multiplex PCR. The table shows about 72,000 clones, with roughly three quarters occurring only once. This chain connects TRBV19 to TRBJ2-5, with a tentative D call TRBD1 (5 bases). The clonotype was recovered from a person between 60 and 69 years old with breast cancer. The sequenced sample was blood. DNA of the CDR3: TGTGCCAGTAGTCGACAGCAAGAGACCCAGTACTTC. Its protein product is CASSRQQETQYF.